This T cell receptor beta chain was profiled in a study of T cells in Graves' hyperthyroidism and ophthalmopathy. The CDR3 has 12 amino acids. Trimming pared 6 bases from V and 4 bases from J, leaving 12 bases between. Germline assignment: CDR1 DFQATT and CDR2 SNEGSKA (reference sequence). Amplification targeted TCR beta CDR3 regions from RNA transcripts. TCR CDR3 underwent first-round RT-PCR with the HTBI primer set. From the multiplex PCR reads, TCRdb called clonotypes with MiXCR, one entry per CDR3 protein. The sample comprises around 520,000 distinct CDR3 sequences, 14% of which are singletons, and approximately 15% rests with the top ten.

The genes are TRBV20-1 and TRBJ2-5, with D unresolved. The source of this sequence is a woman aged 40-49 years with Graves' hyperthyroidism. The sample taken for sequencing was blood. DNA for the CDR3: TGCAGTGCGAAGCAGGTAGCAGAGACCCAGTACTTC. Translation: CSAKQVAETQYF.